This is a list of T cell receptor beta chains from one sample in a study of cytomegalovirus exposure and HLA in healthy donors. TCRdb keeps only in-frame clones here, not all; method: immunoSEQ multiplex PCR. Its table records 35,000 to 45,000 clones. The sample taken for sequencing was PBMCs. These receptors were taken from a male donor in good health and CMV-seronegative. The CDR3 runs from the conserved cysteine through the conserved F or W. A D gene is named only where the DNA matches it firmly.

v_call	j_call	d_call	cdr3_aa	cdr3_nt
TRBV7-8	TRBJ1-1	TRBD1	CASSLGQVTEAFF	TGTGCCAGCAGCCTAGGACAGGTGACTGAAGCTTTCTTT
TRBV6-1	TRBJ1-5	TRBD1	CASSEARTGNQPQHF	TGTGCCAGCAGTGAAGCAAGGACAGGGAATCAGCCCCAGCATTTT
TRBV9	TRBJ2-7	-	CASSPKGVGYEQYF	TGTGCCAGCAGCCCCAAAGGGGTAGGCTACGAGCAGTACTTC
TRBV6-1	TRBJ1-2	TRBD1	CASSDGPDREDGYTF	TGTGCCAGCAGTGATGGCCCGGACAGGGAGGATGGCTACACCTTC
TRBV19	TRBJ1-5	-	CASSPLLQPQHF	TGTGCCAGTAGTCCTTTACTTCAGCCCCAGCATTTT
TRBV6-1	TRBJ2-7	TRBD2	CASSERLAGAYEQYF	TGTGCCAGCAGTGAAAGACTAGCGGGAGCCTACGAGCAGTACTTC
TRBV29-1	TRBJ2-7	TRBD2	CSVGGSGVNEQYF	TGCAGCGTTGGCGGGAGCGGCGTAAACGAGCAGTACTTC
TRBV30	TRBJ2-7	TRBD2	CAWRSTSDSFYEQYF	TGCGCCTGGAGGTCTACTAGCGATTCCTTCTACGAGCAGTACTTC
TRBV18	TRBJ1-6	TRBD1	CASSSSGQFNSPLHF	TGTGCCAGCTCATCCTCGGGACAGTTTAATTCACCCCTCCACTTT
TRBV5-1	TRBJ1-2	TRBD1	CASREGQGAYGYTF	TGCGCCAGCAGAGAGGGACAGGGCGCCTATGGCTACACCTTC
TRBV25-1	TRBJ1-1	-	CASSISKLNTEAFF	TGTGCCAGCAGTATTTCTAAGTTGAACACTGAAGCTTTCTTT
TRBV27	TRBJ2-7	TRBD2	CASRGTSGRFSYEQYF	TGTGCCAGCCGTGGCACTAGCGGGAGGTTTTCCTACGAGCAGTACTTC
TRBV7-2	TRBJ1-4	TRBD1	CASNSIGQGNEKLFF	TGTGCCAGCAACTCGATCGGACAGGGGAATGAAAAACTGTTTTTT
TRBV28	TRBJ2-3	-	CASSPSSRATDTQYF	TGTGCCAGCAGCCCCTCCTCCAGGGCGACAGATACGCAGTATTTT
TRBV30	TRBJ2-2	TRBD2	CAWRKAGLETAGELFF	TGTGCCTGGAGGAAAGCGGGACTCGAGACGGCCGGGGAGCTGTTTTTT
TRBV9	TRBJ2-1	-	CASSDLRTYNEQFF	TGTGCCAGCAGCGATTTGCGTACCTACAATGAGCAGTTCTTC
TRBV9	TRBJ2-7	TRBD2	CASSVGTSTYEQYF	TGTGCCAGCAGCGTCGGGACTAGCACCTACGAGCAGTACTTC
TRBV2	TRBJ2-1	-	CASSRMTTALFDEQFF	TGTGCCAGCAGCCGAATGACTACGGCCCTCTTTGACGAGCAGTTCTTC
TRBV19	TRBJ1-3	-	CASSPYISGNTIYF	TGTGCCAGTAGTCCTTACATCTCTGGAAACACCATATATTTT
TRBV5-4	TRBJ2-7	TRBD2	CASSHALGLAGNSYEQYF	TGTGCCAGCAGCCATGCCTTGGGACTAGCGGGCAACTCCTACGAGCAGTACTTC
TRBV30	TRBJ2-5	TRBD1	CAWSPGQPGQETQYF	TGTGCCTGGAGCCCGGGACAGCCGGGCCAAGAGACCCAGTACTTC
TRBV7-6	TRBJ2-2	TRBD2	CASSFGGDTGELFF	TGTGCCAGCAGCTTCGGGGGGGACACCGGGGAGCTGTTTTTT
TRBV6-1	TRBJ2-3	TRBD2	CASSEQPGGDTQYF	TGTGCCAGCAGTGAACAACCGGGAGGAGATACGCAGTATTTT
TRBV10-3	TRBJ1-6	TRBD1	CAISPLPGQGNHLPLHF	TGTGCCATCAGTCCACTCCCGGGACAGGGAAATCACTTGCCCCTCCACTTT
TRBV5-1	TRBJ2-7	-	CASSLGGVPSYEQYF	TGCGCCAGCAGCTTGGGGGGAGTCCCTTCCTACGAGCAGTACTTC
TRBV5-1	TRBJ2-2	-	CASSLLGVRDTGELFF	TGCGCCAGCAGCTTGTTAGGGGTACGGGACACCGGGGAGCTGTTTTTT
TRBV9	TRBJ1-5	-	CASSPGVGSSNQPQHF	TGTGCCAGCAGCCCCGGGGTAGGCTCTAGCAATCAGCCCCAGCATTTT
TRBV27	TRBJ2-3	TRBD1	CASSPRTGGTDTQYF	TGTGCCAGCAGTCCTCGGACAGGGGGCACAGATACGCAGTATTTT
TRBV5-1	TRBJ1-4	TRBD1	CASSYGQGISNEKLFF	TGCGCCAGCAGCTACGGACAGGGAATATCTAATGAAAAACTGTTTTTT
TRBV6-5	TRBJ1-2	TRBD1	CASARTGVGYTF	TGTGCCAGCGCGAGGACAGGGGTAGGCTACACCTTC
TRBV5-6	TRBJ2-2	-	CASSLVDSRGYTGELFF	TGTGCCAGCAGCTTGGTGGACAGCCGGGGATACACCGGGGAGCTGTTTTTT
TRBV4-1	TRBJ1-1	TRBD1	CASSQTGQGRKAEAFF	TGCGCCAGCAGCCAGACGGGACAGGGGAGGAAGGCTGAAGCTTTCTTT
TRBV23-1	TRBJ2-1	-	CASSHPLGLRFF	TGCGCCAGCAGTCACCCCCTGGGACTCCGGTTCTTC
TRBV5-1	TRBJ1-1	-	CASSLGSMNTEAFF	TGCGCCAGCAGCTTGGGTTCTATGAACACTGAAGCTTTCTTT
TRBV5-1	TRBJ2-2	-	CASSSGANTGELFF	TGCGCCAGCAGCTCGGGGGCGAACACCGGGGAGCTGTTTTTT
TRBV2	TRBJ2-1	TRBD2	CASSGGGRNEQFF	TGTGCCAGCAGTGGGGGAGGGCGAAATGAGCAGTTCTTC
TRBV5-1	TRBJ1-1	-	CASSLQANMNTEAFF	TGCGCCAGCAGCTTGCAGGCAAATATGAACACTGAAGCTTTCTTT
TRBV28	TRBJ1-5	-	CASGQPYQPQHF	TGTGCCAGCGGACAGCCATATCAGCCCCAGCATTTT
TRBV5-4	TRBJ1-4	TRBD1	CASSSATGGAGEKLFF	TGTGCCAGCAGCTCGGCGACAGGGGGCGCAGGTGAAAAACTGTTTTTT
TRBV2	TRBJ1-5	-	CASMGQVNQPQHF	TGTGCCAGTATGGGACAAGTAAATCAGCCCCAGCATTTT
TRBV2	TRBJ2-1	TRBD1	CASSLTGATYNEQFF	TGTGCCAGCAGTCTGACAGGGGCTACATACAATGAGCAGTTCTTC
TRBV7-9	TRBJ2-7	TRBD1	CASSLTGQDAYEQYF	TGTGCCAGCAGCTTAACGGGACAGGACGCCTACGAGCAGTACTTC